The 16 T cell receptor beta chains reported below all come from one sample, sequenced in a study of T cell repertoires in cytomegalovirus infection. TCRdb re-called the reads with MiXCR, one entry per CDR3 protein. The sample records around 310,000 distinct CDR3 sequences, about a sixth being singletons. The sample consisted of PBMCs. Receptor source: a human donor in good health (CMV status not recorded). Some clones in this sample may be carry-over from other donors' samples.

This clonotype was recorded at least ten times. The V gene is TRBV7-9, the J gene TRBJ1-3; TRBD1 is a possible D gene (6 bases). There are 11 residues in the CDR3. Germline values: CDR1 SEHNR, CDR2 FQNEAQ (reference sequence). The CDR3 nucleotides are TGTTCGGGGGCAGACGGAAACACCATATATTTT. It translates to CSGADGNTIYF.

The rearrangement joins TRBV20-1 to TRBJ2-3, with unresolved D. V was trimmed by 3 bases and J by 2 bases, leaving 15 bases between them. The CDR3 is made up of 15 amino acids. CDR1 DFQATT and CDR2 SNEGSKA come from the germline V gene (reference sequence). The CDR3 loop is CSARDLGRDTDTQYF. DNA of the CDR3: TGCAGTGCTAGGGACCTAGGGCGAGACACAGATACGCAGTATTTT.

This clonotype was observed many times. The genes are TRBV7-8 and TRBJ1-6; weak D call: TRBD1 (5 bases). The CDR3 extends over 15 amino acids. Trimming shortened V by 8 bases and J by 2 bases, and 13 bases separated the two germline ends. Germline V gene sequence: CDR1 SGHVS, CDR2 FQNEAQ. The CDR3 DNA reads TGTGCCAGCGGACCCGACAGAACCTATAATTCACCCCTCCACTTT. Amino acid sequence: CASGPDRTYNSPLHF.

In this sample, this clonotype turned up a few times. The V and J genes are TRBV10-3 and TRBJ2-3, with D possibly matching TRBD2 (6 bases). V lost 2 bases and J 3 bases, leaving 12 bases between the germline ends. CDR1 and CDR2 (germline): ENHRY, SYGVKD. The length of the CDR3 is 15 residues. The CDR3: CAISEQRVLTDTQYF. In nucleotides, the CDR3 is TGTGCCATCAGTGAGCAGCGGGTCTTGACAGATACGCAGTATTTT.

The chain uses TRBV20-1 and TRBJ2-1; D call uncertain. Trimming removed 6 bases from V and 9 bases from J, with 21 bases in between. The CDR3 has 14 residues. CDR1 and CDR2 from the germline V gene are DFQATT and SNEGSKA (reference sequence). CDR3 in DNA: TGCAGTGCCCCAGATGGCGGACCTTACGGTGAGCAGTTCTTC. Protein: CSAPDGGPYGEQFF.

V gene TRBV29-1 combines with J gene TRBJ2-7; D is possibly TRBD1 (6 bases). The CDR3 has 12 amino acids. Germline-derived CDR1 and CDR2 are SQVTM and ANQGSEA. V gave up 7 bases and J gave up 2 bases, with 12 bases separating them. CDR3 bases: TGCAGCGCAGGACAGTACGCCTACGAGCAGTACTTC. It is translated as CSAGQYAYEQYF.

This clonotype was observed at least ten times. This chain joins TRBV7-6 and TRBJ2-7; 8 nucleotides line up with TRBD1. J lost 2 bases, V lost 5 bases, and 11 bases had no gene match. The CDR3 runs to 16 residues. Per the germline V gene, CDR1 is SGHVS and CDR2 is FNYEAQ. CDR3 loop: CASSPGQGWDAYEQYF. In DNA form, the CDR3 reads TGTGCCAGCAGCCCCGGACAGGGATGGGATGCCTACGAGCAGTACTTC.

The sample holds many counts of this clonotype. The chain carries TRBV6-2 or TRBV6-3 and TRBJ2-3; the match to TRBD2 covers 11 bases. The germline CDR1 and CDR2 sequences are MNHEY and SVGEGT. With 2 bases clipped from V and 6 bases from J, the junction kept 16 bases outside the gene matches. The CDR3 spans 19 residues. The CDR3 sequence is CASSYPTSGGFSSRDTQYF. CDR3 DNA: TGTGCCAGCAGTTACCCCACTAGCGGGGGATTCTCTTCGCGGGATACGCAGTATTTT.

This clonotype showed up many times. The V gene is TRBV5-4, the J gene TRBJ2-1, with TRBD2 matching 8 bases. Germline assignment: CDR1 SGHNT and CDR2 YYREEE (reference sequence). V trimming: 0 bases; J trimming: 6 bases; junction bases outside the gene matches: 5. The CDR3 length is 15 residues. CDR3 sequence reads: CASSLAGGFFNEQFF. DNA of the CDR3: TGTGCCAGCAGCTTGGCGGGGGGGTTCTTCAATGAGCAGTTCTTC.

This clonotype was counted only a few times. The chain uses TRBV12-3 or TRBV12-4 and TRBJ2-5; TRBD1 might be the D (6 bases). The CDR3 spans 14 residues. The V gene lost 3 bases and the J gene lost 7 bases, with 15 bases spanning the gap. CDR3 DNA: TGTGCCAGCAGTTTCGGCAGGGGAGTAGGGACCCAGTACTTC. Residues: CASSFGRGVGTQYF.

As to this clonotype: One end of the junction does not line up with germline, which may come from a read error. The chain uses TRBV6-1 and TRBJ2-2; D might be TRBD1 or TRBD2, each matching 5 bases. Looked up from germline, CDR1 is MNHNS and CDR2 is SASEGT. The CDR3 covers 17 residues. In DNA form, the CDR3 reads TGTGCCAGCAGTCCGAGGGGTCCCAACACTTACACCGGGGAGCTGTCTTTT. Encoded protein: CASSPRGPNTYTGELSF.

In its sample, this clonotype was seen many times. The CDR3 bases are TGTGCCAGCAGCTCCCCCCTGGGGAATGGCTACACCTTC. Protein: CASSSPLGNGYTF. This chain links TRBV7-2 with TRBJ1-2; no reliable D call. This CDR3 region has 13 residues. The germline CDR1 and CDR2 sequences are SGHTA and FQGNSA. Trimming cost V 4 bases and J 6 bases, with 12 bases left between them.

This clonotype was counted only a few times. The J gene is TRBJ1-1, the V gene TRBV6-8; TRBD1 is a possible D gene (5 bases). With 1 base removed from V and 3 bases from J, the gap between germline ends came to 18 bases. Germline CDR1 is MNHGY and CDR2 is SAAAGT. CDR3 length equals 17 residues. The CDR3 DNA follows: TGTGCCAGCAGTTACTGGGTGGGGAGAGGGGCGGACACTGAAGCTTTCTTT. The encoded protein is CASSYWVGRGADTEAFF.

This clonotype came up a few times. The V and J genes are TRBV20-1 and TRBJ2-3; TRBD1 matches 7 bases. The CDR3 totals 14 residues. Germline V CDR1 and CDR2: DFQATT, SNEGSKA (reference sequence). Germline trimming cut 4 bases from V and 6 bases from J; bases unmatched to any gene: 10. CDR3: CSANRDRFMDTQYF. The CDR3 DNA is TGCAGTGCTAACAGGGACAGATTCATGGATACGCAGTATTTT.

The V gene is TRBV6-5, the J gene TRBJ2-6; D unresolved. Germline V gene lookup returns CDR1 MNHEY and CDR2 SVGAGI. The CDR3 consists of 16 residues. The germline V and J ends were trimmed by 1 base and 4 bases, with 11 bases remaining between them. CDR3 coding DNA: TGTGCCAGCAGTTACTTTCGGGTCTCCGGGGCCAACGTCCTGACTTTC. This encodes CASSYFRVSGANVLTF.

A few counts support this clonotype. The CDR3 coding sequence is TGTGCCAGCAGCACATTCAGCGACCAAGAGACCCAGTACTTC. Its protein is CASSTFSDQETQYF. V is TRBV11-2 and J is TRBJ2-5, with D uncertain. The V end lost 5 bases, the J end lost 0 bases, and 10 bases lay between the germline ends. CDR1 SGHAT and CDR2 FQNNGV come from the germline V gene. The CDR3 spans 14 residues.